Below, one T cell receptor (beta chain) is given with its context. The CDR3 consists of 18 residues. Germline loops: CDR1 LGHDT, CDR2 YNNKEL (reference sequence). The junction had 11 bases not matched to a gene; V was cut back by 2 bases and J by 0 bases. The data originate from a study of blood T cell repertoires in COVID-19. Study-level background: Sample material is recorded as cDNA or gDNA derived from T cells, B-cell-depleted T cells, or PBMCs.

The table came from immunoSEQ multiplex PCR; TCRdb's copy has only in-frame clones and leaves some out. The sample has roughly 140,000 clones, approximately 83% seen once. Seattle enrolled patients during active infection and tracked them longitudinally. Sequencing used peripheral blood. This TCR was recovered from a woman aged 55-70 years with COVID-19, enrolled during active disease. V usage is TRBV3-1 (or the pseudogene TRBV3-2) and J usage is TRBJ2-7; 9 bases line up with TRBD1. In DNA form, the CDR3 reads TGTGCCAGCAGCCAAAGGCATCCGGGGACAGGGCGCTCCTACGAGCAGTACTTC. Translating gives CASSQRHPGTGRSYEQYF.